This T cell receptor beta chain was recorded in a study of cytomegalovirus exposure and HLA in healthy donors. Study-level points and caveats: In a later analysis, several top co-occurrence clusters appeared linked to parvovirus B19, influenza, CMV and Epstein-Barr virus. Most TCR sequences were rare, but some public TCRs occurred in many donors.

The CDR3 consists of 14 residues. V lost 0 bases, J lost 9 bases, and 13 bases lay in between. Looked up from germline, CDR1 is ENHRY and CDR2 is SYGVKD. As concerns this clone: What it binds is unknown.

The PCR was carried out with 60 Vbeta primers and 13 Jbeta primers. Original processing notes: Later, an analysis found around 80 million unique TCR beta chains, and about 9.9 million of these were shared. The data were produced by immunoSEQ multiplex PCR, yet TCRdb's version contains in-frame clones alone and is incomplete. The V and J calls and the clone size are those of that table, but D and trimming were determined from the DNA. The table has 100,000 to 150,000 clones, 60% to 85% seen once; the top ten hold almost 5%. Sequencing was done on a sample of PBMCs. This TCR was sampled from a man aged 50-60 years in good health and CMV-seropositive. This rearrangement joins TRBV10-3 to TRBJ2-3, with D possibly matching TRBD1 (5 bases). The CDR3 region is CAISESTQVSTQYF. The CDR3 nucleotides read TGTGCCATCAGTGAGTCGACACAGGTATCCACGCAGTATTTT.